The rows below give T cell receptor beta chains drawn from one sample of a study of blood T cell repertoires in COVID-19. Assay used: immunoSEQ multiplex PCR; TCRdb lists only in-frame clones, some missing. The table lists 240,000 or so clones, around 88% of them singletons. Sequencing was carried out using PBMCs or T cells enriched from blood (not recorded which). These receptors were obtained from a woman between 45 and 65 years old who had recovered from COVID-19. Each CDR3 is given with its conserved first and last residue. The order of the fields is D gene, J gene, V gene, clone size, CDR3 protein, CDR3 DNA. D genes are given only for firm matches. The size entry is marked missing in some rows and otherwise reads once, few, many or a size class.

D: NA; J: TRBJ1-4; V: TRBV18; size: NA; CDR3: CASSPGVAATNEKLFF; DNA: TGTGCCAGCTCACCCGGCGTGGCGGCAACTAATGAAAAACTGTTTTTT
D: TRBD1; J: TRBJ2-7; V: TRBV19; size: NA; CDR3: CASSMGQGLGEQYF; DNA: TGTGCCAGTAGTATGGGACAGGGATTAGGCGAGCAGTACTTC
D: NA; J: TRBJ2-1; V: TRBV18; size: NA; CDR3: CASSSDYNEQFF; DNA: TGTGCCAGCTCTTCAGACTACAATGAGCAGTTCTTC
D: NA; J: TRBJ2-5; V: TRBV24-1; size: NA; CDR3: CATSQPSAVNRGETQYF; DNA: TGTGCCACCAGTCAACCCTCGGCGGTCAACCGGGGAGAGACCCAGTACTTC
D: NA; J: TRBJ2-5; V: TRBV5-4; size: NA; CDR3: CASSPPAKRETQYF; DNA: TGTGCCAGCAGCCCACCCGCCAAGCGGGAGACCCAGTACTTC
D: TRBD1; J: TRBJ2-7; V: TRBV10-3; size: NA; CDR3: CAISEFIQGAGEQYF; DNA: TGTGCCATCAGTGAGTTCATACAGGGGGCCGGCGAGCAGTACTTC
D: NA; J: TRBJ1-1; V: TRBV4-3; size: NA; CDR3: CASSQASLLGDTEAFF; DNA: TGCGCCAGCAGCCAAGCATCCCTCCTAGGGGACACTGAAGCTTTCTTT
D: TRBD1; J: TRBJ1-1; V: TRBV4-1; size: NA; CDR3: CASSPRTGLSTEAFF; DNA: TGCGCCAGCAGCCCACGGACAGGGTTGTCCACTGAAGCTTTCTTT
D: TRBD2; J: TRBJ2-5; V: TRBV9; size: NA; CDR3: CASSVSLAGGPQETQYF; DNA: TGTGCCAGCAGCGTAAGTCTAGCGGGAGGGCCCCAAGAGACCCAGTACTTC
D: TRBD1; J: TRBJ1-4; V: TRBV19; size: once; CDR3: CASSSRTGTNEKLFF; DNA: TGTGCCAGTAGTTCCAGGACAGGGACTAATGAAAAACTGTTTTTT
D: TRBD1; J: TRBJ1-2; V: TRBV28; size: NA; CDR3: CASSSLDRAIFGYTF; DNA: TGTGCCAGCAGTAGCCTGGACAGGGCCATCTTCGGCTACACCTTC
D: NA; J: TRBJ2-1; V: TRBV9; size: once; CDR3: CASGPAGLEQFF; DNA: TGTGCCAGCGGTCCCGCAGGATTGGAGCAGTTCTTC
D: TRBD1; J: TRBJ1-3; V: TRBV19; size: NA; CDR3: CASKPGQGENTIYF; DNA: TGTGCCAGTAAACCCGGACAGGGGGAGAACACCATATATTTT
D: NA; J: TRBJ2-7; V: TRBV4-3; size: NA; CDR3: CASSQDPRGEQYF; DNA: TGCGCCAGCAGCCAAGATCCCAGGGGTGAGCAGTACTTC
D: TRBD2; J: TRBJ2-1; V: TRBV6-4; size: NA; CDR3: CASSDSGVAGYNEQFF; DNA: TGTGCCAGCAGTGACTCTGGGGTAGCGGGGTACAATGAGCAGTTCTTC
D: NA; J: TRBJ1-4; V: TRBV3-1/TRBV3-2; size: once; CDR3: CASSVGQIFATNEKLFF; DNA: TGTGCCAGCAGCGTCGGACAGATTTTCGCAACTAATGAAAAACTGTTTTTT
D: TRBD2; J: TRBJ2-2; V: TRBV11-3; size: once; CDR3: CASSQASGGGDTGELFF; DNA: TGTGCCAGCAGCCAGGCTAGCGGGGGGGGAGACACCGGGGAGCTGTTTTTT
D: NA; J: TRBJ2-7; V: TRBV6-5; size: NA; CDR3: CASSYSVAALEQYF; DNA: TGTGCCAGCAGTTACTCGGTCGCGGCGCTCGAGCAGTACTTC
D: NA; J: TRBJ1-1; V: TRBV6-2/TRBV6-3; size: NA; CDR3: CASSYRTGGHEAFF; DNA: TGTGCCAGCAGTTACCGTACGGGAGGTCATGAAGCTTTCTTT
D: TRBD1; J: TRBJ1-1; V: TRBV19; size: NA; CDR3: CASSTDRGPNTEAFF; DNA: TGTGCCAGTAGTACAGACAGGGGGCCGAACACTGAAGCTTTCTTT
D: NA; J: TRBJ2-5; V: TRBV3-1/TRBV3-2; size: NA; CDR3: CASSTDSPRPAAAQYF; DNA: TGTGCCAGCAGCACCGACAGCCCCCGACCGGCGGCGGCCCAGTACTTC
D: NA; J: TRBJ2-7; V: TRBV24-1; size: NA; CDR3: CATSAGSYEQYF; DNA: TGTGCCACCAGTGCGGGGTCCTACGAGCAGTACTTC